The rows below give T cell receptor beta chains drawn from one sample of a study of T cells of healthy individuals. Each CDR3 protein is one row after TCRdb ran MiXCR on the 5' RACE reads. Of about 63,000 distinct CDR3 sequences in the sample, about 17% are singletons; the top ten hold about 4.4%. Every receptor here comes from a human donor in good health. The CDR3 runs from the conserved cysteine through the conserved F or W. Fields, in order: D gene, V gene, clone size, J gene, CDR3 protein, CDR3 DNA. D genes are given only for firm matches. Some rows mark clone size as missing; the rest say once, few, many or name a class of expanded clone.

-	TRBV11-2	many	TRBJ2-1	CASSLGLALYNEQFF	TGTGCCAGCAGCTTAGGGCTAGCGCTTTACAATGAGCAGTTCTTC
TRBD1	TRBV29-1	-	TRBJ1-2	CSVDGSGGRGYGYTF	TGCAGCGTTGATGGATCAGGGGGCCGGGGCTATGGCTACACCTTC
-	TRBV28	-	TRBJ2-1	CASSFQGSRGYNEQFF	TGTGCCAGCAGTTTTCAGGGAAGTAGGGGCTACAATGAGCAGTTCTTC
TRBD2	TRBV20-1	-	TRBJ2-1	CSARDFAGVYNEQFF	TGCAGTGCTAGAGATTTCGCGGGGGTCTACAATGAGCAGTTCTTC
TRBD2	TRBV6-1	-	TRBJ2-7	CASIGLAGLGQYF	TGTGCCAGCATAGGACTAGCGGGATTAGGGCAGTACTTC
TRBD1	TRBV25-1	-	TRBJ2-2	CASSDPYRGHTGELFF	TGTGCCAGCAGTGACCCGTACAGGGGGCACACCGGGGAGCTGTTTTTT
-	TRBV29-1	many	TRBJ1-1	CSVEGRGTEAFF	TGCAGCGTTGAAGGTAGGGGGACTGAAGCTTTCTTT
-	TRBV12-3/TRBV12-4	-	TRBJ2-1	CASISSGYNEQFF	TGTGCCAGCATTAGTAGCGGATACAATGAGCAGTTCTTC
-	TRBV2	-	TRBJ2-3	CASSQTTDTQYF	TGTGCCAGCAGCCAGACTACGGATACGCAGTATTTT
-	TRBV20-1	few	TRBJ2-5	CSARDARGGETQYF	TGCAGTGCTAGAGATGCGAGGGGGGGAGAGACCCAGTACTTC
TRBD2	TRBV10-1	-	TRBJ2-1	CASSGVGAGGGDEQFF	TGCGCCAGCAGTGGGGTCGGAGCGGGGGGAGGCGATGAGCAGTTCTTC
TRBD2	TRBV29-1	-	TRBJ2-6	CSVEIREGSGANVLTF	TGCAGCGTTGAAATTCGGGAGGGGTCTGGGGCCAACGTCCTGACTTTC
TRBD1	TRBV15	-	TRBJ1-3	CATSSGTASSGNTIYF	TGTGCCACCAGCAGCGGGACAGCGTCCTCTGGAAACACCATATATTTT
-	TRBV12-3/TRBV12-4	few	TRBJ1-2	CASRPHLNYGYTF	TGTGCCAGCAGACCGCACCTAAACTATGGCTACACCTTC
-	TRBV7-9	many	TRBJ2-7	CASSSPQGGVHEQYF	TGTGCCAGCAGCTCGCCCCAGGGGGGGGTCCACGAGCAGTACTTC
TRBD1	TRBV20-1	few	TRBJ2-5	CSARRDRRQETQYF	TGCAGTGCTCGCCGGGACAGGAGACAAGAGACCCAGTACTTC
-	TRBV25-1	many	TRBJ1-2	CASSEAGEHYGYTF	TGTGCCAGCAGTGAGGCAGGGGAGCACTATGGCTACACCTTC
TRBD2	TRBV20-1	few	TRBJ2-1	CSATWGPSGVYNEQFF	TGCAGTGCTACCTGGGGCCCTAGCGGGGTTTACAATGAGCAGTTCTTC
-	TRBV27	many	TRBJ2-7	CASSHRGTAYEQYF	TGTGCCAGCAGTCACCGTGGGACTGCCTACGAGCAGTACTTC
-	TRBV11-1	-	TRBJ2-7	CASSSLRDYEQYF	TGTGCCAGCAGCTCCTTGAGGGACTACGAGCAGTACTTC
-	TRBV2	-	TRBJ1-2	CASSSWGATRRPDGYTF	TGTGCCAGCAGCTCATGGGGTGCCACGCGGCGGCCGGATGGCTACACCTTC
TRBD1	TRBV7-9	few	TRBJ1-4	CASSLLSGQGVEKLFF	TGTGCCAGCAGCTTGTTATCGGGACAGGGTGTTGAAAAACTGTTTTTT
TRBD1	TRBV7-9	few	TRBJ1-2	CASSEQGQDLSGGYTF	TGTGCCAGCAGCGAGCAGGGACAGGACCTCTCCGGTGGCTACACCTTC
-	TRBV5-4	-	TRBJ1-6	CASSEAYNSPLHF	TGTGCCAGCAGCGAAGCCTATAATTCACCCCTCCACTTT
TRBD1	TRBV7-9	few	TRBJ2-5	CASSFTGTGGVQETQYF	TGTGCCAGCAGCTTCACCGGGACAGGGGGCGTTCAAGAGACCCAGTACTTC
-	TRBV7-9	many	TRBJ2-5	CASSRETQYF	TGTGCCAGCAGCCGAGAGACCCAGTACTTC
-	TRBV7-3	few	TRBJ1-6	CASSLTENSPLHF	TGTGCCAGCAGCTTAACTGAGAATTCACCCCTCCACTTT
TRBD2	TRBV12-3/TRBV12-4	many	TRBJ2-1	CASRRAGGKNEQFF	TGTGCCAGCAGGAGAGCGGGAGGGAAAAATGAGCAGTTCTTC
TRBD2	TRBV7-2	many	TRBJ2-1	CASSTIAGWSYNEQFF	TGTGCCAGCAGCACCATAGCGGGCTGGTCCTACAATGAGCAGTTCTTC
-	TRBV20-1	few	TRBJ2-7	CSGSGSGYEQYF	TGCAGTGGGAGTGGGAGTGGCTACGAGCAGTACTTC
-	TRBV20-1	many	TRBJ1-5	CSADMEYSNQPQHF	TGCAGTGCTGACATGGAGTATAGCAATCAGCCCCAGCATTTT
TRBD1	TRBV5-5	few	TRBJ1-2	CASSAGTGGANGYTF	TGTGCCAGCAGCGCAGGAACAGGGGGGGCGAATGGCTACACCTTC
TRBD1	TRBV20-1	few	TRBJ2-7	CSARAPGQGAYEQYF	TGCAGTGCTAGAGCTCCGGGACAGGGGGCCTACGAGCAGTACTTC
-	TRBV5-1	-	TRBJ2-7	CASSSSDRYYEQYF	TGCGCCAGCAGCTCATCGGACAGATACTACGAGCAGTACTTC
-	TRBV5-1	few	TRBJ2-1	CASSVQGVWNEQFF	TGCGCCAGCAGCGTACAGGGAGTATGGAATGAGCAGTTCTTC
TRBD1	TRBV20-1	many	TRBJ2-7	CSANRDRATYEQYF	TGCAGTGCTAACCGGGACAGGGCGACCTACGAGCAGTACTTC
-	TRBV11-2	medium-sized	TRBJ2-3	CASSLRDDTDTQYF	TGTGCCAGCAGCTTACGGGACGACACAGATACGCAGTATTTT
TRBD2	TRBV11-3	many	TRBJ2-1	CASSLVVGGSGRAGSNEQFF	TGTGCCAGCAGCTTAGTGGTAGGGGGTAGCGGGAGGGCCGGGTCGAATGAGCAGTTCTTC
-	TRBV5-6	many	TRBJ2-5	CASSLDRQETQYF	TGTGCCAGCAGCTTGGACCGCCAAGAGACCCAGTACTTC
TRBD1	TRBV5-4	few	TRBJ2-7	CASSPWGRDRVMWYEQYF	TGTGCCAGCAGCCCTTGGGGGCGTGACAGGGTGATGTGGTACGAGCAGTACTTC
-	TRBV7-2	few	TRBJ2-7	CASSLRGYEQYF	TGTGCCAGCAGCCTGAGGGGCTACGAGCAGTACTTC
-	TRBV6-5	-	TRBJ1-2	CASSYDGAWGYTF	TGTGCCAGCAGTTACGACGGGGCCTGGGGCTACACCTTC
TRBD1	TRBV29-1	many	TRBJ2-1	CSVWTGGSYNEQFF	TGCAGCGTGTGGACAGGGGGCTCCTACAATGAGCAGTTCTTC
TRBD1	TRBV2	-	TRBJ1-5	CASRGGQGNQPQHF	TGTGCCAGCAGGGGTGGACAGGGCAATCAGCCCCAGCATTTT
-	TRBV12-3/TRBV12-4	many	TRBJ2-6	CASSFGGRGYRPRIFSGANVLTF	TGTGCCAGCAGTTTTGGAGGGAGAGGTTATCGGCCGCGAATCTTCTCTGGGGCCAACGTCCTGACTTTC
TRBD1	TRBV12-5	many	TRBJ2-5	CASGLGLHRDRGWKLETQYF	TGTGCTAGTGGTTTGGGTCTCCACCGGGACAGGGGCTGGAAGTTGGAGACCCAGTACTTC
-	TRBV19	many	TRBJ2-1	CASSPGTRMGEQFF	TGTGCCAGTAGTCCCGGGACGCGGATGGGGGAGCAGTTCTTC
TRBD2	TRBV7-2	many	TRBJ2-5	CASSRAGGETQYF	TGTGCCAGCAGCCGAGCGGGAGGAGAGACCCAGTACTTC
-	TRBV20-1	many	TRBJ1-1	CSARLRGEAFF	TGCAGTGCTAGACTGCGGGGTGAAGCTTTCTTT
TRBD1	TRBV5-4	-	TRBJ2-1	CASSPGTDYNEQFF	TGTGCCAGCAGCCCCGGGACAGACTACAATGAGCAGTTCTTC
TRBD1	TRBV15	few	TRBJ1-4	CATSRDRTGREKLFF	TGTGCCACCAGCAGAGATCGGACAGGACGAGAAAAACTGTTTTTT